This passage covers 26 T cell receptor beta chains from one sample sequenced in a study of early stage breast cancer tumors. TCRdb's table, derived via immunoSEQ multiplex PCR, lists solely in-frame clones and lacks some. Of tens of thousands of clones listed, roughly 78% are singletons. What was sequenced was blood. These receptors were collected from a person aged 35 to 50 with breast cancer.

This clone was observed a few times. The CDR3, as DNA: TGTGCCAGCGGGGCTGCCTCAGTCAATCAGCCCCAGCATTTT. Its translation: CASGAASVNQPQHF. The gene calls are TRBV19 and TRBJ1-5; tentatively, D is TRBD1 (5 bases). The CDR3 covers 14 residues. CDR1 LNHDA and CDR2 SQIVND come from the germline V gene (reference sequence). V lost 9 bases, J lost 3 bases, and 15 bases lay in between.

This clone was picked up one time. The chain has TRBV7-9 and TRBJ2-4, with 7 nucleotides matching TRBD2. The J segment lost 0 bases and the V segment lost 5 bases, leaving 7 bases of the junction unmatched. Germline-derived CDR1 and CDR2 are SEHNR and FQNEAQ (reference sequence). This CDR3 region has 16 residues. CDR3 coding DNA: TGTGCCAGCAGCCCTCTAGCGGACGTAGCCAAAAACATTCAGTACTTC. Its protein product is CASSPLADVAKNIQYF. Full variable domain (outside the CDR3, taken from reference TRBV7-9 and TRBJ2-4): DTGVSQNPRHKITKRGQNVTFRCDPISEHNRLYWYRQTLGQGPEFLTYFQNEAQLEKSRLLSDRFSAERPKGSFSTLEIQRTEQGDSAMYLCASSPLADVAKNIQYFGAGTRLSVL.

The chain combines TRBV5-6 with TRBJ1-2; 7 nucleotides agree with TRBD1. Germline-derived CDR1 and CDR2 are SGHDT and YYEEEE. The length of the CDR3 is 15 residues. The junction had 5 bases not matched to a gene; V was cut back by 3 bases and J by 0 bases. The CDR3 here is CASSSYRGTNYGYTF. CDR3 sequence (DNA): TGTGCCAGCAGCTCGTACAGGGGTACTAACTATGGCTACACCTTC.

The chain couples TRBV6-1 to TRBJ2-6; 12 bases are a match to TRBD1. Germline CDR1 and CDR2: MNHNS and SASEGT. Germline trimming cut 4 bases from V and 3 bases from J; bases unmatched to any gene: 7. This CDR3 has 18 residues. CDR3: CASSVLGQGANGANVLTF. The CDR3 DNA is TGTGCCAGCAGTGTCCTGGGACAGGGGGCGAATGGGGCCAACGTCCTGACTTTC.

The V and J genes are TRBV25-1 and TRBJ2-1; weak D call: TRBD1 (6 bases). V lost 2 bases and J lost 2, with 7 bases in between. Germline CDR1 MGHDK, CDR2 SYGVNS. The CDR3 is 14 residues long. CDR3 region: CASSERGTYNEQFF. The CDR3 DNA reads as TGTGCCAGCAGTGAAAGGGGGACCTACAATGAGCAGTTCTTC. Together with reference TRBV25-1 and TRBJ2-1, the CDR3 gives the full variable domain: EADIYQTPRYLVIGTGKKITLECSQTMGHDKMYWYQQDPGMELHLIHYSYGVNSTEKGDLSSESTVSRIRTEHFPLTLESARPSHTSQYLCASSERGTYNEQFFGPGTRLTVL.

The chain recombines TRBV7-9 with TRBJ2-5, with D tentatively TRBD1 (5 bases). This CDR3 is 14 amino acids long. Germline assignment: CDR1 SEHNR and CDR2 FQNEAQ (reference sequence). Trimming cost V 3 bases and J 6 bases, with 14 bases left between them. CDR3 sequence (DNA): TGTGCCAGCAGCTTCGGACAAGGGGATCAGACCCAGTACTTC. It codes for CASSFGQGDQTQYF.

V and J are TRBV10-1 and TRBJ1-5, with a tentative D call TRBD1 (6 bases). Per germline, CDR1 WNHNN and CDR2 SYGVQD (reference sequence). Trimming removed 6 bases from V and 4 bases from J, with 13 bases in between. The CDR3 length is 14 residues. CDR3 bases: TGCGCCAGCAGCCCGACAGGAGGGAATCAGCCCCAGCATTTT. It translates to CASSPTGGNQPQHF.

This chain uses TRBV10-1 with TRBJ2-7; TRBD1 matches 9 bases. Trimming at V came to 5 bases and at J to 0 bases, leaving 5 bases not matched to a gene. The CDR3 covers 15 residues. The germline CDR1 and CDR2 sequences are WNHNN and SYGVQD (reference sequence). The chain's CDR3 is CASSSRTGVSYEQYF. As DNA, the CDR3 is TGCGCCAGCAGTAGCCGGACAGGGGTCTCCTACGAGCAGTACTTC.

This clone was recorded a few times. The chain links TRBV10-1 to TRBJ1-1; 7 nucleotides align to TRBD1. The CDR3 is made up of 16 amino acids. CDR1 is WNHNN and CDR2 is SYGVQD in the germline V gene (reference sequence). The trim removed 2 bases at V and 7 bases at J, leaving 13 bases unmatched. CDR3 in DNA: TGCGCCAGCAGTGAGGGACCCGGGACAGCCGTGAATGAAGCTTTCTTT. Encoded protein: CASSEGPGTAVNEAFF.

This chain connects TRBV27 to TRBJ2-7, with 8 bases aligning to TRBD2. Germline trimming cut 5 bases from V and 2 bases from J; bases unmatched to any gene: 8. This CDR3 is 15 amino acids long. The germline V gene has CDR1 MNHEY and CDR2 SMNVEV (reference sequence). The CDR3 bases are TGTGCCAGCAGTGGGACGGGAGGGCCAACCTACGAGCAGTACTTC. Its protein is CASSGTGGPTYEQYF.

The chain joins TRBV10-1 to TRBJ1-1; weak D call: TRBD1 (5 bases). Between the trimmed V and J ends, which lost 0 bases and 10 bases, there was a span of 12 bases. Germline CDR1 reads WNHNN; CDR2 reads SYGVQD (reference sequence). The CDR3 runs 13 residues. For the CDR3, the DNA is TGCGCCAGCAGTGAGTCCCCAGGGTTATCAGCTTTCTTT. Translated: CASSESPGLSAFF.

The chain is built from TRBV19 and TRBJ2-5, with 7 bases lining up with TRBD1. The ends lost 7 bases at V and 2 bases at J; junction bases unmatched: 7. Looked up from germline, CDR1 is LNHDA and CDR2 is SQIVND (reference sequence). CDR3 length: 14 residues. The CDR3 bases are TGTGCCAGTACCCAGGGGACAGCTCAAGAGACCCAGTACTTC. Its protein product is CASTQGTAQETQYF.

This clone was detected only once. The chain uses TRBV27 and TRBJ2-5; 10 nucleotides line up with TRBD1. Germline-derived CDR1 and CDR2 are MNHEY and SMNVEV (reference sequence). The J segment lost 4 bases and the V segment lost 4 bases, leaving 6 bases of the junction unmatched. This CDR3 is built from 15 residues. The CDR3 protein is CASSSLGQGGETQYF. CDR3 nucleotide sequence: TGTGCCAGCAGTTCCCTCGGACAGGGGGGAGAGACCCAGTACTTC.

CDR3 loop: CASSRLRTGAVNEQFF. The CDR3 DNA reads as TGCGCCAGCAGCCGACTAAGGACAGGGGCTGTAAATGAGCAGTTCTTC. The gene calls are TRBV5-1 and TRBJ2-1; 9 positions match TRBD1. V gave up 4 bases and J gave up 7 bases; unmatched junction bases: 12. Germline V lookup: CDR1 SGHRS, CDR2 YFSETQ. This CDR3 contains 16 residues. The full variable domain, completed using reference TRBV5-1 and TRBJ2-1, is KAGVTQTPRYLIKTRGQQVTLSCSPISGHRSVSWYQQTPGQGLQFLFEYFSETQRNKGNFPGRFSGRQFSNSRSEMNVSTLELGDSALYLCASSRLRTGAVNEQFFGPGTRLTVL.

This chain links TRBV11-3 with TRBJ2-5; 7 bases line up with TRBD1. This CDR3 contains 15 residues. Germline V CDR1 and CDR2: SGHNT, YENEEA. J was trimmed by 5 bases and V by 0 bases; bases with no gene match: 6. The CDR3 loop is CASSLDKRGLETQYF. CDR3 DNA sequence: TGTGCCAGCAGCTTAGATAAGAGGGGGCTTGAGACCCAGTACTTC.

This clone was seen a few times. The genes are TRBV4-2 and TRBJ2-1; TRBD1 matches at 9 bases. The ends lost 4 bases at V and 7 bases at J; junction bases unmatched: 11. Looked up from germline, CDR1 is LGHNA and CDR2 is YNFKEQ. This CDR3 has 16 residues. CDR3 sequence reads: CASSPPTGGVINEQFF. The CDR3 DNA reads TGTGCCAGCAGCCCCCCGACAGGGGGGGTTATTAATGAGCAGTTCTTC.

DNA of the CDR3: TGTGCCTGGAGTGTAGGAACTGGGAGCTACGAGCAGTACTTC. Its protein product is CAWSVGTGSYEQYF. J is TRBJ2-7 and V is TRBV30; TRBD2 might be the D (5 bases). The CDR3 is 14 amino acids. Germline V gives CDR1 GTSNPN, CDR2 SVGIG (reference sequence). Trimming shortened V by 0 bases and J by 3 bases, and 12 bases separated the two germline ends.

The rearrangement joins TRBV5-1 to TRBJ2-1; 8 positions match TRBD2. J gave up 7 bases and V 0 bases, and 6 bases lay outside the gene matches. This CDR3 region has 15 residues. Looked up from germline, CDR1 is SGHRS and CDR2 is YFSETQ. The CDR3 sequence is CASSLGPSGLNEQFF. In DNA form, the CDR3 reads TGCGCCAGCAGCTTGGGTCCTAGCGGGCTGAATGAGCAGTTCTTC.

This clone has just one count. V is TRBV6-1 and J is TRBJ1-5; D is uncertain. Trimming removed 0 bases from V and 2 bases from J, with 11 bases in between. In germline, CDR1 is MNHNS, CDR2 SASEGT. The CDR3 is 16 amino acids. This chain's CDR3 is CASSEALRGGNQPQHF. The CDR3 nucleotides are TGTGCCAGCAGTGAAGCGCTTCGGGGAGGCAATCAGCCCCAGCATTTT.

The chain combines TRBV2 with TRBJ2-5; 10 nucleotides line up with TRBD2. The CDR3 length is 14 residues. Germline trimming cut 4 bases from V and 4 bases from J; bases unmatched to any gene: 3. CDR1 is SNHLY, CDR2 FYNNEI, per germline. CDR3 protein: CASSVSGRGETQYF. The CDR3, as DNA: TGTGCCAGCAGTGTAAGCGGGAGGGGAGAGACCCAGTACTTC.

This clone was seen only a few times. The chain recombines TRBV6-5 with TRBJ1-1; tentative D call: TRBD1 (5 bases). The CDR3 covers 14 residues. Per germline, CDR1 MNHEY and CDR2 SVGAGI. With 5 bases removed from V and 1 base from J, the gap between germline ends came to 11 bases. As DNA, the CDR3 is TGTGCCAGCAGTCGACCCACAGGGAACACTGAAGCTTTCTTT. Its protein is CASSRPTGNTEAFF.

This chain uses TRBV11-2 with TRBJ2-7; D might be TRBD1 (6 bases). Germline V gene sequence: CDR1 SGHAT, CDR2 FQNNGV. The CDR3 is made up of 14 amino acids. V dropped 5 bases and J dropped 0 bases, with 11 bases sitting between them. Here the CDR3 reads CASSPQGISYEQYF. DNA of the CDR3: TGTGCCAGCAGCCCGCAGGGGATCTCCTACGAGCAGTACTTC.

The rearrangement uses TRBV2 and TRBJ2-1, with 10 positions matching TRBD2. The CDR3 runs to 12 residues. The V and J ends lost 6 bases and 10 bases, in that order; junction bases with no gene match: 3. Germline V lookup: CDR1 SNHLY, CDR2 FYNNEI. CDR3 bases: TGTGCCAGCAGCGAGGGACTAGCGGAGCAGTTCTTC. Encoded protein: CASSEGLAEQFF.

The rearrangement joins TRBV13 to TRBJ2-3, with unresolved D. Germline-derived CDR1 and CDR2 are PRHDT and FYEKMQ (reference sequence). The V end was cut by 6 bases, the J end by 2 bases, with 9 bases between. The CDR3 loop spans 13 amino acids. CDR3: CASRLAVTDTQYF. The CDR3 DNA reads TGTGCCAGCAGATTGGCGGTCACAGATACGCAGTATTTT.

V gene TRBV11-3 combines with J gene TRBJ1-2; 7 bases are shared with TRBD1. Germline CDR1 is SGHNT and CDR2 is YENEEA. The V segment lost 1 base and the J segment 5 bases; nucleotides outside the gene matches: 4. The CDR3 is made up of 14 amino acids. The CDR3 DNA follows: TGTGCCAGCAGCTTAGGGCGGACAGGATATGGCTACACCTTC. Its translation: CASSLGRTGYGYTF.

The J gene is TRBJ1-1, the V gene TRBV11-2; no reliable D call. The germline V and J ends were trimmed by 6 bases and 3 bases, with 11 bases remaining between them. Germline assignment: CDR1 SGHAT and CDR2 FQNNGV. CDR3 length: 13 residues. The CDR3, as DNA: TGTGCCAGCAGGCTGAAGAGTTACACTGAAGCTTTCTTT. Amino acids: CASRLKSYTEAFF.